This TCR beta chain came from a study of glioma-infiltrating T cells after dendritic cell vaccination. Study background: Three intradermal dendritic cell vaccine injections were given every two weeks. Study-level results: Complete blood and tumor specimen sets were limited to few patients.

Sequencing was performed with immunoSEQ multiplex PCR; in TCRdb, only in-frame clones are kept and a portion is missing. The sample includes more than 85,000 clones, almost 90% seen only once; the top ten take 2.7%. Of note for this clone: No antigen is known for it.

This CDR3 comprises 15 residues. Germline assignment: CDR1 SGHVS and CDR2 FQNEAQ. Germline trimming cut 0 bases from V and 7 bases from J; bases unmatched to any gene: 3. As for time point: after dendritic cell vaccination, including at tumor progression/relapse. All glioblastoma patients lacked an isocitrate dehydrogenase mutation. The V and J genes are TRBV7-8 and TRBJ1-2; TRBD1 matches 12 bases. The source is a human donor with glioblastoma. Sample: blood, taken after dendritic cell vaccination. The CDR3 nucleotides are TGTGCCAGCAGCTTAGCAGGGGACAGGGGGCCTGGCTACACCTTC. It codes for CASSLAGDRGPGYTF.